The present entry profiles one T cell receptor (beta chain) with its context. The sample belongs to a study of blood T cell repertoires in COVID-19. About the study: Material from acute and convalescent COVID-19 was sourced from the United States, Italy and Spain. From T cells, B-cell-depleted T cells, or PBMCs came the material, which was cDNA or gDNA.

Per the original data handling: Scientists estimated how many nucleated cells there were by amplifying reference gene primers. Measured with immunoSEQ multiplex PCR; TCRdb has only the in-frame clones, and not every one. The V and J calls and clone size come from that table; D and trimming were worked out from the DNA. Here the sample spans fewer than 100,000 clones, about 90% being singletons. Sequenced: peripheral blood. The source of this sequence is a man between 65 and 85 years old with acute or convalescent COVID-19.

CDR3 nucleotide sequence: TGTGCCATCAGTGAGTCCAGACAGGTAGACACTGAAGCTTTCTTT. Translated, it gives CAISESRQVDTEAFF. The chain is built from TRBV10-3 and TRBJ1-1; weak D call: TRBD1 (6 bases). Germline V lookup: CDR1 ENHRY, CDR2 SYGVKD. Trimming cost V 0 bases and J 3 bases, with 11 bases left between them. The CDR3 has 15 amino acids.